This entry concerns a single T cell receptor (beta chain). The CDR3 extends over 15 amino acids. Germline V gene lookup returns CDR1 GTSNPN and CDR2 SVGIG (reference sequence). V lost 2 bases to trimming and J lost 7 bases; unmatched junction nucleotides: 10. This sample is drawn from a study of blood T cell repertoires in COVID-19. Background on the study: Nucleic acid was either cDNA or gDNA, and it came from T cells, B-cell-depleted T cells, or PBMCs.

TCRdb's table, derived via immunoSEQ multiplex PCR, lists solely in-frame clones and lacks some. The data show about 88,000 clones, 85% to 95% seen once. The sequencing sample was made of peripheral blood. The sequence was obtained from a man in his sixties with acute or convalescent COVID-19. The V and J genes are TRBV30 and TRBJ1-4; 7 bases line up with TRBD1. The CDR3 DNA sequence: TGTGCCTGGAGTCAAACAGGGCCAGGGGGTGAAAAACTGTTTTTT. It specifies CAWSQTGPGGEKLFF.